The 13 T cell receptor beta chains reported below all come from one sample, sequenced in a study of blood T cell repertoires in COVID-19. Sequencing was performed with immunoSEQ multiplex PCR; in TCRdb, only in-frame clones are kept and a portion is missing. The sample has some 200,000 clones; roughly 90% are singletons. Sequences were obtained from peripheral blood. The receptor set was obtained from a man between 70 and 80 years old with acute or convalescent COVID-19.

V gene TRBV28 combines with J gene TRBJ1-3; maybe TRBD1 (5 bases). CDR1 MDHEN and CDR2 SYDVKM come from the germline V gene. V was shortened by 7 bases and J by 2 bases, with 15 bases between the two germline ends. The CDR3 loop spans 15 amino acids. The CDR3 region has the DNA TGTGCCAGCATCACCGGTTGGGGGGCTGGAAACACCATATATTTT. This sequence encodes CASITGWGAGNTIYF.

This clone was found once. This sequence joins TRBV18 and TRBJ2-1, with 8 bases aligning to TRBD2. The ends lost 0 bases at V and 3 bases at J; junction bases unmatched: 7. Germline V gene sequence: CDR1 KGHSH, CDR2 LQKENI. CDR3 length: 17 residues. Written as DNA, the CDR3 is TGTGCCAGCTCACCACCGGTGGGACTAGGGAGCTACAATGAGCAGTTCTTC. This codes for CASSPPVGLGSYNEQFF.

The V gene is TRBV11-1, the J gene TRBJ2-1; 8 bases match TRBD2. The CDR3 is 15 amino acids. Germline trimming cut 5 bases from V and 1 base from J; bases unmatched to any gene: 4. CDR1 is SGHAT, CDR2 FQDESV, per germline (reference sequence). Here the CDR3 DNA reads TGTGCCAGCAGCCGTTCTAGCGGGTCCTACAATGAGCAGTTCTTC. Translating it yields CASSRSSGSYNEQFF. The full variable domain, rest sourced from reference TRBV11-1 and TRBJ2-1, is EAEVAQSPRYKITEKSQAVAFWCDPISGHATLYWYRQILGQGPELLVQFQDESVVDDSQLPKDRFSAERLKGVDSTLKIQPAELGDSAMYLCASSRSSGSYNEQFFGPGTRLTVL.

This sequence joins TRBV18 and TRBJ2-7; perhaps TRBD1 as D (7 bases). Germline lookup yields CDR1 KGHSH and CDR2 LQKENI. The CDR3 sequence is 14 residues long. Trimming removed 4 bases from V and 6 bases from J, with 16 bases in between. For the CDR3, the DNA is TGTGCCAGCTCACTGGTCCAGGGGGGATTCGAGCAGTACTTC. The encoded protein is CASSLVQGGFEQYF.

The genes are TRBV4-3 and TRBJ1-1, with 7 nucleotides matching TRBD1. In germline, CDR1 is LGHNA, CDR2 YSLEER. The CDR3 runs to 13 residues. V shed 4 bases and J 11 bases; nucleotides not matched to a gene: 10. The CDR3, as DNA: TGCGCCAGCAGCCCCGAACAGGGGATGAGTGCTTTCTTT. As protein: CASSPEQGMSAFF.

The chain combines TRBV30 with TRBJ1-2, with D hard to call. The V gene's germline CDR1 is GTSNPN and CDR2 SVGIG (reference sequence). The V end was cut by 3 bases, the J end by 2 bases, with 19 bases between. The CDR3 runs to 16 residues. The CDR3 loop reads CAWRRWAGALNYGYTF. In DNA, the CDR3 is TGTGCCTGGAGGAGATGGGCGGGAGCATTAAACTATGGCTACACCTTC.

The chain recombines TRBV5-1 with TRBJ1-4; D is undetermined. V lost 7 bases and J lost 3, with 13 bases in between. From germline, CDR1 is SGHRS and CDR2 YFSETQ. This CDR3 has 14 amino acids. The CDR3 is CASSQVSSNEKLFF. The CDR3 region has the DNA TGCGCCAGCTCCCAGGTTTCCTCTAATGAAAAACTGTTTTTT.

The rearrangement uses TRBV5-1 and TRBJ2-1, with a weak D call TRBD1 (6 bases). V shed 0 bases and J shed 9 bases, with 16 bases lying between them. Germline assignment: CDR1 SGHRS and CDR2 YFSETQ. CDR3 length: 15 amino acids. The DNA of the CDR3 is TGCGCCAGCAGCTTGGTACCAGGGGCTAGAGGTGAGCAGTTCTTC. Its protein product is CASSLVPGARGEQFF.

The chain employs TRBV6-4 and TRBJ1-2, with 8 bases matching TRBD1. V gave up 0 bases and J gave up 7 bases; unmatched junction bases: 4. Germline CDR1 reads MRHNA; CDR2 reads SNTAGT. The CDR3 has 14 amino acids. The CDR3 loop reads CASSDSTGDGGYTF. CDR3 DNA: TGTGCCAGCAGTGACTCGACAGGGGACGGTGGCTACACCTTC.

The V gene is TRBV12-3 or TRBV12-4, the J gene TRBJ1-5; TRBD1 matches 8 bases. V shed 3 bases and J 7 bases; nucleotides not matched to a gene: 2. The CDR3 is 13 amino acids. The CDR3 here is CASSLGQEQPQHF. CDR3 coding DNA: TGTGCCAGCAGTTTGGGACAGGAACAGCCCCAGCATTTT.

The chain combines TRBV10-3 with TRBJ2-5, with 10 bases lining up with TRBD1. CDR1 ENHRY and CDR2 SYGVKD come from the germline V gene. This CDR3 has 15 amino acids. The V gene end was trimmed by 4 bases and the J gene end by 5 bases; junction bases not matched to a gene: 7. DNA for the CDR3: TGTGCCATCAGTGCGGGACAGGGGTTTGGGGAGACCCAGTACTTC. It encodes CAISAGQGFGETQYF.

The chain combines TRBV11-2 with TRBJ2-7, with 9 positions matching TRBD1. The CDR3 sequence is 15 residues long. The V gene's germline CDR1 is SGHAT and CDR2 FQNNGV. V lost 5 bases to trimming and J lost 2 bases; unmatched junction nucleotides: 7. The CDR3 DNA reads TGTGCCAGCAGCATCGACAGGGGGGGAACCTACGAGCAGTACTTC. This gives the protein CASSIDRGGTYEQYF. Drawing the rest from reference TRBV11-2 and TRBJ2-7, the complete variable domain is EAGVAQSPRYKIIEKRQSVAFWCNPISGHATLYWYQQILGQGPKLLIQFQNNGVVDDSQLPKDRFSAERLKGVDSTLKIQPAKLEDSAVYLCASSIDRGGTYEQYFGPGTRLTVT.

J is TRBJ2-1 and V is TRBV29-1, with TRBD2 matching 10 bases. J was trimmed by 3 bases and V by 6 bases; bases with no gene match: 14. The CDR3 runs 17 residues. Germline CDR1 is SQVTM and CDR2 is ANQGSEA. CDR3 protein: CSVPGGAASGSYNEQFF. For the CDR3, the DNA is TGCAGCGTCCCGGGGGGGGCGGCTAGCGGGAGCTACAATGAGCAGTTCTTC.